Following are 26 T cell receptor beta chains from one sample sequenced in a study of T cell changes during pregnancy in multiple sclerosis. The method was immunoSEQ multiplex PCR; TCRdb's version includes in-frame clones alone and lacks a portion of them. Altogether fewer than 50,000 clones are present, around 94% being singletons, with the ten largest covering less than 0.4%. The source material was CD4+ T cells from peripheral blood mononuclear cells, sampled in the third trimester of pregnancy. The receptors shown here come from a female donor with multiple sclerosis, enrolled in a pregnancy study.

The sample holds one count of this clone. The chain links TRBV6-5 to TRBJ2-7; possibly TRBD1 for D (6 bases). The V end was cut by 5 bases, the J end by 3 bases, with 11 bases between. Germline V gene lookup returns CDR1 MNHEY and CDR2 SVGAGI. This CDR3 region has 13 residues. This CDR3 is CASSETGIYEQYF. CDR3 sequence (DNA): TGTGCCAGCAGTGAAACAGGGATCTACGAGCAGTACTTC.

The chain couples TRBV7-3 to TRBJ2-2; 8 nucleotides agree with TRBD1. The germline CDR1 and CDR2 sequences are SGHTA and FQGTGA. This CDR3 has 15 amino acids. V shed 4 bases and J 3 bases; nucleotides not matched to a gene: 4. In DNA form, the CDR3 reads TGTGCCAGCAGCTCCTCGACAGGGGACACCGGGGAGCTGTTTTTT. Translating it yields CASSSSTGDTGELFF.

The chain employs TRBV2 and TRBJ2-7; D perhaps matches TRBD1 (6 bases). CDR3 length: 14 residues. The germline V and J ends were trimmed by 4 bases and 0 bases, with 10 bases remaining between them. The germline V gene has CDR1 SNHLY and CDR2 FYNNEI. As DNA, the CDR3 is TGTGCCAGCAGTGCTGACAGGCCCTCCTACGAGCAGTACTTC. The encoded protein is CASSADRPSYEQYF.

This chain connects TRBV6-1 to TRBJ1-3, with TRBD1 identical over 7 bases. The V gene's germline CDR1 is MNHNS and CDR2 SASEGT. V lost 4 bases and J lost 0; bases outside the gene matches: 6. This CDR3 comprises 16 residues. In DNA, the CDR3 is TGTGCCAGCAGTGTCAATCCAGGGGGCTCTGGAAACACCATATATTTT. It encodes CASSVNPGGSGNTIYF.

CDR3 nucleotides: TGTGCCAGCAGCTTTAGAGTAAGGAACAGTATGAACACTGAAGCTTTCTTT. This translates into CASSFRVRNSMNTEAFF. The chain couples TRBV7-9 to TRBJ1-1; D not resolved. Trimming removed 3 bases at V and 0 bases at J, with 17 bases between. Germline assignment: CDR1 SEHNR and CDR2 FQNEAQ (reference sequence). The CDR3 has 17 amino acids.

As for this clone: Other DNA sequences in this specimen translate into the identical CDR3. The chain links TRBV7-3 to TRBJ2-1, with a tentative D call TRBD2 (5 bases). Between the trimmed V and J ends, which lost 1 base and 4 bases, there was a span of 11 bases. The CDR3 has 15 amino acids. Germline CDR1 reads SGHTA; CDR2 reads FQGTGA. DNA for the CDR3: TGTGCCAGCAGCTTAAGGCTAGCTGGGTACAATGAGCAGTTCTTC. Residues: CASSLRLAGYNEQFF.

The chain couples TRBV10-3 to TRBJ1-3; 10 bases align to TRBD1. The V gene's germline CDR1 is ENHRY and CDR2 SYGVKD. This CDR3 has 15 amino acids. Unmatched junction bases numbered 2, after V lost 6 bases and J lost 0 bases. This chain's CDR3 is CAIRDRGDSGNTIYF. DNA of the CDR3: TGTGCCATCAGGGACAGGGGGGACTCTGGAAACACCATATATTTT.

As DNA, the CDR3 is TGTGCCAGCAGTCACCAAAGAGAAGCTAACTATGGCTACACCTTC. Translation gives CASSHQREANYGYTF. This rearrangement joins TRBV6-6 to TRBJ1-2; D unresolved. V was cut by 5 bases and J by 0 bases, with 13 bases left in between. Germline CDR1 and CDR2: MNHNY and SVGAGI (reference sequence). CDR3 length: 15 residues.

The J gene is TRBJ1-5, the V gene TRBV27; D ambiguous. This CDR3 region has 16 residues. Between the trimmed V and J ends, which lost 0 bases and 1 base, there was a span of 10 bases. Germline CDR1 MNHEY, CDR2 SMNVEV (reference sequence). As DNA, the CDR3 is TGTGCCAGCAGTTTATCGGCAGTCGTAAGCAATCAGCCCCAGCATTTT. Amino acids: CASSLSAVVSNQPQHF.

The genes are TRBV6-5 and TRBJ2-3; D is unresolved. V was shortened by 0 bases and J by 1 base, with 5 bases between the two germline ends. The germline V gene encodes CDR1 MNHEY and CDR2 SVGAGI. The CDR3 is 14 amino acids. CDR3 in amino acids: CASSYSLGTDTQYF. In DNA, the CDR3 is TGTGCCAGCAGTTACTCTCTTGGCACAGATACGCAGTATTTT.

This chain joins TRBV7-2 and TRBJ1-1, with D unresolved. CDR3 size: 15 residues. V lost 4 bases to trimming and J lost 1 base, with 13 bases between them. CDR1 and CDR2 (germline): SGHTA, FQGNSA. The CDR3 sequence: CASSWSGDWNTEAFF. The CDR3 DNA follows: TGTGCCAGCAGCTGGAGTGGTGACTGGAACACTGAAGCTTTCTTT.

V and J are TRBV4-3 and TRBJ2-3; 11 nucleotides agree with TRBD1. The V segment lost 4 bases and the J segment 3 bases; nucleotides outside the gene matches: 9. The CDR3 sequence is 17 residues long. The germline V gene encodes CDR1 LGHNA and CDR2 YSLEER. The CDR3 spells CASSPRSGQGATDTQYF. CDR3 nucleotide sequence: TGCGCCAGCAGCCCGCGTTCAGGACAGGGGGCAACAGATACGCAGTATTTT.

This chain connects TRBV5-5 to TRBJ1-6; D is undetermined. CDR1 and CDR2 from the germline V gene are SGHKS and YYEKEE (reference sequence). The CDR3 runs 13 residues. Between the trimmed V and J ends, which lost 2 bases and 6 bases, there was a span of 6 bases. The CDR3: CASSFKSNSPLHF. Here the CDR3 DNA reads TGTGCCAGCAGCTTTAAATCTAATTCACCCCTCCACTTT.

The chain has TRBV7-8 and TRBJ1-2; 7 nucleotides align to TRBD1. This CDR3 has 15 residues. The V gene end was trimmed by 1 base and the J gene end by 4 bases; junction bases not matched to a gene: 6. The germline CDR1 and CDR2 sequences are SGHVS and FQNEAQ. The CDR3 nucleotides read TGTGCCAGCAGCTTAGGGGGACAGCGGCTCTATGGCTACACCTTC. Amino acid sequence: CASSLGGQRLYGYTF.

This chain links TRBV28 with TRBJ1-3; D remains unclear. Trimming took 6 bases from V and 0 from J, leaving 6 bases between them. CDR1 and CDR2 (germline): MDHEN, SYDVKM. CDR3 length: 13 amino acids. In DNA, the CDR3 is TGTGCCAGCAGCACTCTCTCTGGAAACACCATATATTTT. This gives the protein CASSTLSGNTIYF. The full variable domain, rest sourced from reference TRBV28 and TRBJ1-3, is DVKVTQSSRYLVKRTGEKVFLECVQDMDHENMFWYRQDPGLGLRLIYFSYDVKMKEKGDIPEGYSVSREKKERFSLILESASTNQTSMYLCASSTLSGNTIYFGEGSWLTVV.

In this sample, this clone turned up once. The chain uses TRBV7-2 and TRBJ2-3; maybe TRBD2 (6 bases). Looked up from germline, CDR1 is SGHTA and CDR2 is FQGNSA. Deletions cut 0 bases from V and 4 bases from J, with 8 bases between. This CDR3 spans 14 amino acids. CDR3 protein: CASSLAWEADTQYF. CDR3 DNA sequence: TGTGCCAGCAGCTTAGCTTGGGAGGCAGATACGCAGTATTTT.

The chain combines TRBV5-4 with TRBJ2-1; D is unclear. Germline CDR1 and CDR2: SGHNT and YYREEE (reference sequence). V was cut by 7 bases and J by 4 bases, with 12 bases left in between. The CDR3 consists of 13 residues. The chain's CDR3 is CASSASAYNEQFF. CDR3 DNA sequence: TGTGCCAGCTCCGCGAGCGCTTACAATGAGCAGTTCTTC.

The chain recombines TRBV7-3 with TRBJ1-1; 9 bases align to TRBD1. The V segment lost 5 bases and the J segment 6 bases; nucleotides outside the gene matches: 7. Per germline, CDR1 SGHTA and CDR2 FQGTGA. The CDR3 covers 14 residues. The CDR3 protein is CASSPTGGASEAFF. The DNA for the CDR3 is TGTGCCAGCAGCCCAACAGGGGGCGCATCTGAAGCTTTCTTT.

The rearrangement uses TRBV6-5 and TRBJ2-1; D gene ambiguous. The germline CDR1 and CDR2 sequences are MNHEY and SVGAGI. The CDR3 extends over 11 amino acids. V was trimmed by 2 bases and J by 6 bases, leaving 2 bases between them. CDR3 residues: CASSYLNEQFF. CDR3 DNA sequence: TGTGCCAGCAGTTACCTCAATGAGCAGTTCTTC.

The rearrangement joins TRBV29-1 to TRBJ2-5, with 7 bases matching TRBD1. V shed 7 bases, J shed 0 bases, and the junction held 2 bases outside the gene matches. Germline V lookup: CDR1 SQVTM, CDR2 ANQGSEA. The CDR3 extends over 12 amino acids. This chain's CDR3 is CSARGYQETQYF. DNA of the CDR3: TGCAGCGCCAGGGGGTACCAAGAGACCCAGTACTTC.

The chain joins TRBV9 to TRBJ2-2; 9 nucleotides match TRBD1. The CDR3 covers 16 residues. The germline CDR1 and CDR2 sequences are SGDLS and YYNGEE. Germline trimming cut 4 bases from V and 5 bases from J; bases unmatched to any gene: 9. The CDR3 here is CASSPRRDRVTGELFF. DNA for the CDR3: TGTGCCAGCAGCCCCCGCCGGGACAGGGTAACCGGGGAGCTGTTTTTT.

The rearrangement joins TRBV28 to TRBJ1-6; D is possibly TRBD1 (6 bases). The CDR3 extends over 16 amino acids. Trimming shortened V by 2 bases and J by 9 bases, and 17 bases separated the two germline ends. Germline V CDR1 and CDR2: MDHEN, SYDVKM. The DNA of the CDR3 is TGTGCCAGCAGTTTACACCAGGGGCTCGGCGGTTCACCCCTCCACTTT. Amino acid sequence: CASSLHQGLGGSPLHF.

The V gene is TRBV4-2, the J gene TRBJ2-3; possibly TRBD2 for D (6 bases). Trimming removed 4 bases at V and 0 bases at J, with 14 bases between. The CDR3 loop spans 16 amino acids. From germline, CDR1 is LGHNA and CDR2 YNFKEQ. CDR3 amino acids: CASSPTGSGSTDTQYF. The CDR3 DNA sequence: TGTGCCAGCAGCCCCACCGGGAGCGGAAGCACAGATACGCAGTATTTT.

CDR3 coding DNA: TGTGCCAGCAGCTTAGAGGGGACAGCCCAAGAGACCCAGTACTTC. Protein: CASSLEGTAQETQYF. The V call is TRBV7-9, the J call TRBJ2-5; 7 bases map to TRBD1. Germline values: CDR1 SEHNR, CDR2 FQNEAQ (reference sequence). This CDR3 has 15 residues. J gave up 1 base and V 1 base, and 3 bases lay outside the gene matches.

The genes are TRBV15 and TRBJ1-1; 9 nucleotides line up with TRBD1. CDR1 and CDR2 (germline): LNHNV, YYDKDF (reference sequence). The CDR3 has 15 amino acids. Losses at the gene ends were 0 bases for V and 6 bases for J; bases not matched to a gene: 5. CDR3 in DNA: TGTGCCACCAGCAGAGACGGAGGGACAGGGCCTGAAGCTTTCTTT. It translates to CATSRDGGTGPEAFF.

A single count supports this clone. The chain couples TRBV5-1 to TRBJ1-1; TRBD1 aligns across 7 bases. This CDR3 spans 14 amino acids. Germline V CDR1 and CDR2: SGHRS, YFSETQ. V shed 4 bases, J shed 1 base, and the junction held 4 bases outside the gene matches. The CDR3 loop is CASSPGTANTEAFF. Written as DNA, the CDR3 is TGCGCCAGCAGCCCCGGGACAGCGAACACTGAAGCTTTCTTT.